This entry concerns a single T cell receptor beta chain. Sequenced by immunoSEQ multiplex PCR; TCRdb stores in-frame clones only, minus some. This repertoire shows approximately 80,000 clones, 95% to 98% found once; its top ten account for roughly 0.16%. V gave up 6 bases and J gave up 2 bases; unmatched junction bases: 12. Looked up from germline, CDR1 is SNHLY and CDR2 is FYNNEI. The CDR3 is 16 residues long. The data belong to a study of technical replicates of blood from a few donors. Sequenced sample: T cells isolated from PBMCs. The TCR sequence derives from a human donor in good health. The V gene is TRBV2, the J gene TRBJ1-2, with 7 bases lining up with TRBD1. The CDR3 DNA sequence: TGTGCCAGCAGACCACTCGGGGTGGGACAGAACTATGGCTACACCTTC. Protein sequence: CASRPLGVGQNYGYTF. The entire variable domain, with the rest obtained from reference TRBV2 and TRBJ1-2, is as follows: EPEVTQTPSHQVTQMGQEVILRCVPISNHLYFYWYRQILGQKVEFLVSFYNNEISEKSEIFDDQFSVERPDGSNFTLKIRSTKLEDSAMYFCASRPLGVGQNYGYTFGSGTRLTVV.